These 5 T cell receptor beta chains were sequenced from one sample in a study of T cell responses to AZD1222 COVID-19 vaccine. Clones were read by immunoSEQ multiplex PCR, and TCRdb kept only the in-frame ones, dropping some. Of more than 95,000 clones in the sample, roughly 90% were seen once. The sequences come from peripheral blood, collected on day 0 of AZD1222 vaccination. Receptors originate from an adult in good health.

This clone was observed once. The V and J genes are TRBV7-8 and TRBJ2-1; 10 bases match TRBD2. The germline gives CDR1 SGHVS, CDR2 FQNEAQ. The CDR3 is 13 residues long. J gave up 6 bases and V 7 bases, and 3 bases lay outside the gene matches. In DNA form, the CDR3 reads TGTGCCAGCACCCTAGCGGGGGTCAATGAGCAGTTCTTC. Translated, it gives CASTLAGVNEQFF.

The rearrangement links TRBV2 to TRBJ1-1, with D perhaps TRBD1 (6 bases). Trimming took 8 bases from V and 10 from J, leaving 20 bases between them. Germline V gene sequence: CDR1 SNHLY, CDR2 FYNNEI. This CDR3 is built from 13 residues. The CDR3 here is CASHRVLQNGAFF. In DNA form, the CDR3 reads TGTGCCAGCCACAGGGTCCTCCAGAATGGAGCTTTCTTT. The whole variable domain, filled in from reference TRBV2 and TRBJ1-1, reads EPEVTQTPSHQVTQMGQEVILRCVPISNHLYFYWYRQILGQKVEFLVSFYNNEISEKSEIFDDQFSVERPDGSNFTLKIRSTKLEDSAMYFCASHRVLQNGAFFGQGTRLTVV.

The genes are TRBV29-1 and TRBJ2-3; tentatively, D is TRBD1 (6 bases). The length of the CDR3 is 15 residues. V lost 7 bases, J lost 1 base, and 18 bases lay in between. Germline loops: CDR1 SQVTM, CDR2 ANQGSEA. The CDR3 is CSARGSSAGTDTQYF. CDR3 DNA sequence: TGCAGCGCAAGGGGGAGTTCCGCAGGCACAGATACGCAGTATTTT.

The V call is TRBV5-1, the J call TRBJ1-6, with 11 positions matching TRBD1. V was clipped by 3 bases and J by 10 bases; unmatched bases: 6. Germline CDR1 reads SGHRS; CDR2 reads YFSETQ. This CDR3 region has 15 residues. CDR3 coding DNA: TGCGCCAGCAGCTCCGGACAGGGGGCCATATCACCCCTCCACTTT. Translated, it gives CASSSGQGAISPLHF.

The chain's CDR3 is CASSFQLAEETQYF. In nucleotides, the CDR3 is TGTGCCAGCAGCTTTCAGCTAGCGGAAGAGACCCAGTACTTC. The chain employs TRBV7-9 and TRBJ2-5; TRBD2 agrees at 7 bases. Unmatched junction bases numbered 4, after V lost 3 bases and J lost 3 bases. Per germline, CDR1 SEHNR and CDR2 FQNEAQ (reference sequence). This CDR3 has 14 residues.